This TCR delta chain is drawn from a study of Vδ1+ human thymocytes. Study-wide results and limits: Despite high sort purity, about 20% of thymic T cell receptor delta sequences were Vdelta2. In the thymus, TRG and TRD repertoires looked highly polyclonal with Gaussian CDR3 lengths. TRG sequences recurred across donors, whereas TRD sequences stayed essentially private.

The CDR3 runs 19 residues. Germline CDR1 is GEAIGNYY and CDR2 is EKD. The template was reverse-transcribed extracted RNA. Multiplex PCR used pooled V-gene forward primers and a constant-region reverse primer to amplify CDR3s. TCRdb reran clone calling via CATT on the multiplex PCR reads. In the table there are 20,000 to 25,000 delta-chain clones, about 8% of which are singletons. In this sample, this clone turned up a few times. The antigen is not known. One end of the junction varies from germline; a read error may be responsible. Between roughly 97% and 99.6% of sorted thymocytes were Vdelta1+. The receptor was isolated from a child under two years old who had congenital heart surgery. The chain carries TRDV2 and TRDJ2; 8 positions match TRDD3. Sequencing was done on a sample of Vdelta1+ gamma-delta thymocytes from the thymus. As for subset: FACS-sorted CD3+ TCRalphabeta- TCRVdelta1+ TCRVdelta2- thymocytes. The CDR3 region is CARDTSPTVPGGLTAQLFF. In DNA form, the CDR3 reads TGTGCCCGTGACACCTCACCGACAGTCCCTGGGGGATTGACAGCACAACTCTTCTTT.